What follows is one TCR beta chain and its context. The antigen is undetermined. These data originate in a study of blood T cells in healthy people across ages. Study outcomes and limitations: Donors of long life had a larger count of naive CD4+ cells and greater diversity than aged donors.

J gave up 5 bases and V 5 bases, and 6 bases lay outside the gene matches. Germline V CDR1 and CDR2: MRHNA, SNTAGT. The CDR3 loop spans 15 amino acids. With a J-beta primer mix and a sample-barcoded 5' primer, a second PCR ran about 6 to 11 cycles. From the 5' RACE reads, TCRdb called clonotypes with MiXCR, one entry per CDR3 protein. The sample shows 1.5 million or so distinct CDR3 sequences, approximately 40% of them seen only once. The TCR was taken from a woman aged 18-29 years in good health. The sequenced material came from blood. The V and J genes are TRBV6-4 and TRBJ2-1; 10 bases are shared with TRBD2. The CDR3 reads CASSTGTSAHNEQFF. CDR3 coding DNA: TGTGCCAGCAGTACCGGGACTAGCGCCCACAATGAGCAGTTCTTC.